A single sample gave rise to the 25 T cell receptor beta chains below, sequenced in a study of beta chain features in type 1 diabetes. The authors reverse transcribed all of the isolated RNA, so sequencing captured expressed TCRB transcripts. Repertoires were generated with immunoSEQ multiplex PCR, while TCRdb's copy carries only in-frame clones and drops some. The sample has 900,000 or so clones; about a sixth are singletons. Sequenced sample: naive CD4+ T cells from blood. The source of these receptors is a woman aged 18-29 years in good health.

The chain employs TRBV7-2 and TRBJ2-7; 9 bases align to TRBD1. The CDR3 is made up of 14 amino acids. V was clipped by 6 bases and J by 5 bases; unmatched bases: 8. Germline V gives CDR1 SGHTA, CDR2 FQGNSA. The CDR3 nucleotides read TGTGCCAGCAGTTTACAGGGGGCGGTAAACGAGCAGTACTTC. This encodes CASSLQGAVNEQYF.

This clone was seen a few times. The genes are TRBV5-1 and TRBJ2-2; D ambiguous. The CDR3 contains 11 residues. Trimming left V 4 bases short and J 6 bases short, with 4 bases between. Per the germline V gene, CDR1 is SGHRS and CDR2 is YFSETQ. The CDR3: CASSGAGELFF. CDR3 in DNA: TGCGCCAGCAGCGGAGCCGGGGAGCTGTTTTTT.

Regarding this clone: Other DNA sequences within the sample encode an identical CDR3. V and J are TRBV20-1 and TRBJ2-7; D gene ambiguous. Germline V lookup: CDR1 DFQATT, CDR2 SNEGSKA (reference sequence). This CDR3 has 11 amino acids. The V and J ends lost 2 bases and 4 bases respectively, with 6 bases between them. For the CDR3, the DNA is TGCAGTGCTAGAAAAGAATACGAGCAGTACTTC. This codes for CSARKEYEQYF.

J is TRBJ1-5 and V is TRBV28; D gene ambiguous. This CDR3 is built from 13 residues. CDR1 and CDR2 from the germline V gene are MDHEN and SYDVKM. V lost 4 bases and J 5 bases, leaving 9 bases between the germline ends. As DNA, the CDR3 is TGTGCCAGCAGTTGGCGTGTTCATCAGCCCCAGCATTTT. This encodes CASSWRVHQPQHF.

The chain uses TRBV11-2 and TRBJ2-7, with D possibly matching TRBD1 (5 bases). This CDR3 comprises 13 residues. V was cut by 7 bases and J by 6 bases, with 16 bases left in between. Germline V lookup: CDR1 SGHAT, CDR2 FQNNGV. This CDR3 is CASTANQGSEQYF. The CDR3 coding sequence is TGTGCCAGCACCGCCAATCAGGGAAGCGAGCAGTACTTC.

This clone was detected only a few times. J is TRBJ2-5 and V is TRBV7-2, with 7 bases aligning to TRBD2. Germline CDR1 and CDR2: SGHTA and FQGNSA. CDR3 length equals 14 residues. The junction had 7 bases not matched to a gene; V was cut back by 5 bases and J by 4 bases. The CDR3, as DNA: TGTGCCAGCAGCAACGGCGGGAGACGAGAGACCCAGTACTTC. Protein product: CASSNGGRRETQYF.

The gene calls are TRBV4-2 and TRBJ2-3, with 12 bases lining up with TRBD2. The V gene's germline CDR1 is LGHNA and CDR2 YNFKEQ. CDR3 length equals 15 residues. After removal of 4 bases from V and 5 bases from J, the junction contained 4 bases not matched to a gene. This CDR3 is CASSPPGLAGDTQYF. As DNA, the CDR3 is TGTGCCAGCAGCCCCCCGGGACTAGCGGGAGATACGCAGTATTTT.

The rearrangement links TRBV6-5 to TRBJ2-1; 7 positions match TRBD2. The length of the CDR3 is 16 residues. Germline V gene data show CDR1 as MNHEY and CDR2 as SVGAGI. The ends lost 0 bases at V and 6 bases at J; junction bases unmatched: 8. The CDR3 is CASSYSTGLAVNEQFF. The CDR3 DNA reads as TGTGCCAGCAGTTACTCGACGGGGCTAGCGGTCAATGAGCAGTTCTTC.

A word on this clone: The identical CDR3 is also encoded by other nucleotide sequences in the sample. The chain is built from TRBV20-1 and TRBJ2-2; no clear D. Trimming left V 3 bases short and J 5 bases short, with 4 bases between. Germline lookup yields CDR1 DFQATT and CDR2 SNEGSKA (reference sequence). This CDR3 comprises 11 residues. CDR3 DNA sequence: TGCAGTGCTAGGGATACCGGGGAGCTGTTTTTT. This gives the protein CSARDTGELFF.

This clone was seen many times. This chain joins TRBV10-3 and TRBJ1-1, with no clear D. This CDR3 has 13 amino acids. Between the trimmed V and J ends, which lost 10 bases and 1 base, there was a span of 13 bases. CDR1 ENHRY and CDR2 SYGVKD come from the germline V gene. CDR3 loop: CATTSTENTEAFF. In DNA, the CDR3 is TGTGCCACCACTAGTACAGAGAACACTGAAGCTTTCTTT.

This chain's CDR3 is CAISVLAGAGTDTQYF. DNA for the CDR3: TGTGCCATCAGTGTTCTAGCGGGAGCGGGCACAGATACGCAGTATTTT. This chain connects TRBV10-3 to TRBJ2-3; 10 bases fit TRBD2. Looked up from germline, CDR1 is ENHRY and CDR2 is SYGVKD. The CDR3 covers 16 residues. The junction had 5 bases not matched to a gene; V was cut back by 4 bases and J by 1 base.

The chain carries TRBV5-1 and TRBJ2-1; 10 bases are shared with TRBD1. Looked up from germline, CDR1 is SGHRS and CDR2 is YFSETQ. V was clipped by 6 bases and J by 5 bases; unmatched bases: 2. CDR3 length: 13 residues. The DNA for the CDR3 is TGCGCCAGCACGGACAGGGGGAACAATGAGCAGTTCTTC. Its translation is CASTDRGNNEQFF.

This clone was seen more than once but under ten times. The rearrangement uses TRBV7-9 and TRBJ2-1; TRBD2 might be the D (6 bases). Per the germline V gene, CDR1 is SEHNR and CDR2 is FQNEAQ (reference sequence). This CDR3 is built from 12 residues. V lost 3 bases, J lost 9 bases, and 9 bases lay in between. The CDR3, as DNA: TGTGCCAGCAGCTTTTCGGAGGGTGAGCAGTTCTTC. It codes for CASSFSEGEQFF.

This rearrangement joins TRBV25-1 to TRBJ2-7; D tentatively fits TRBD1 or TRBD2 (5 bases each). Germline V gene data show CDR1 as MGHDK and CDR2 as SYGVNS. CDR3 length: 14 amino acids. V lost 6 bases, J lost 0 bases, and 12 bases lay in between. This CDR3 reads CASSTAGSSYEQYF. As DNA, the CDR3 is TGTGCCAGCAGCACGGCAGGGAGCTCCTACGAGCAGTACTTC.

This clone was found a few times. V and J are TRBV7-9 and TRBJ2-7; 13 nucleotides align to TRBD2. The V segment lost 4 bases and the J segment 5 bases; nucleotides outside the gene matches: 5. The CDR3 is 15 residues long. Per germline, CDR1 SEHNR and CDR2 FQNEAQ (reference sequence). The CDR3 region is CASSSRGLAGDEQYF. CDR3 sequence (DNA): TGTGCCAGCAGCTCGCGCGGACTAGCGGGAGACGAGCAGTACTTC.

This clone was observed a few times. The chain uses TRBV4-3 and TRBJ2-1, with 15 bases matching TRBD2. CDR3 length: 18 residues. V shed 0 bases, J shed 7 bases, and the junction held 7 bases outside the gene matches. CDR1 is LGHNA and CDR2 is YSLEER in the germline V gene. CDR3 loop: CASSQDGGLAGGRNEQFF. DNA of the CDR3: TGCGCCAGCAGCCAAGACGGAGGACTAGCGGGAGGGAGGAATGAGCAGTTCTTC.

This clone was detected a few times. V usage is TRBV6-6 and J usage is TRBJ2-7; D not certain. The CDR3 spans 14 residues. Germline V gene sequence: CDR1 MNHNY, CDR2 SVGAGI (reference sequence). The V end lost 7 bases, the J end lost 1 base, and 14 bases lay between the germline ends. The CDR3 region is CASTPRTGSYEQYF. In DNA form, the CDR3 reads TGTGCCAGCACCCCCCGGACGGGTTCCTACGAGCAGTACTTC.

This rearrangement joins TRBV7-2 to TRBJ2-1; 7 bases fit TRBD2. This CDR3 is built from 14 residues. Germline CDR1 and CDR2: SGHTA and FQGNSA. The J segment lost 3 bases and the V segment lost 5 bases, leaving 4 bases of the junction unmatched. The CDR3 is CASSQTSNYNEQFF. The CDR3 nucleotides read TGTGCCAGCAGCCAGACTAGCAACTACAATGAGCAGTTCTTC.

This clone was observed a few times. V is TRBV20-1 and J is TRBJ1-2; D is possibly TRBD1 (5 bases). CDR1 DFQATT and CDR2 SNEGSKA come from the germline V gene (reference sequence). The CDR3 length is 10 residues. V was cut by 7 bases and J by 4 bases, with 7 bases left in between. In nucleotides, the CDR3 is TGCAGTGTTCAGGGCTATGGCTACACCTTC. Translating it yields CSVQGYGYTF.

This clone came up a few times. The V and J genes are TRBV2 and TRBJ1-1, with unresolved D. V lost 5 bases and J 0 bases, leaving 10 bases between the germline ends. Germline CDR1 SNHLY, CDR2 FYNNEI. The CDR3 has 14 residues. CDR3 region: CASSSHILNTEAFF. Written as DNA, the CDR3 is TGTGCCAGCAGTTCCCACATACTGAACACTGAAGCTTTCTTT.

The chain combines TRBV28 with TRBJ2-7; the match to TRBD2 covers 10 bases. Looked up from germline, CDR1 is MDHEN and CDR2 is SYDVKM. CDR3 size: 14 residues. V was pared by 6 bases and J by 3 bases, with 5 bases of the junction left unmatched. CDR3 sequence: CASSGTSVLYEQYF. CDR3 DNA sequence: TGTGCCAGCAGCGGGACTAGCGTCCTCTACGAGCAGTACTTC.

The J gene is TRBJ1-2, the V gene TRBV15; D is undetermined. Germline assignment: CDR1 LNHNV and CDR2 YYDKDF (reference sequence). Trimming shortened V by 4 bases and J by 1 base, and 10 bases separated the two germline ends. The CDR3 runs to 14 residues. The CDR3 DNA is TGTGCCACCAGCAAACACCGGGGTAACTATGGCTACACCTTC. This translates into CATSKHRGNYGYTF.

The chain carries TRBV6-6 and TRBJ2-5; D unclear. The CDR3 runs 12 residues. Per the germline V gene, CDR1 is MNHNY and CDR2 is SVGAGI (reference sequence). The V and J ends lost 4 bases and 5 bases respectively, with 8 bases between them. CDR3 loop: CASSSSAETQYF. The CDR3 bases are TGTGCCAGCAGTTCATCAGCGGAGACCCAGTACTTC.

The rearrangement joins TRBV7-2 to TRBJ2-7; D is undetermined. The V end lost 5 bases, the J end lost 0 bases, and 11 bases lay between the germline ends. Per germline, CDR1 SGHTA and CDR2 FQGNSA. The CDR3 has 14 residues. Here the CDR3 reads CASSTAPLSYEQYF. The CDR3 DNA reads TGTGCCAGCAGCACCGCCCCGCTCTCCTACGAGCAGTACTTC.

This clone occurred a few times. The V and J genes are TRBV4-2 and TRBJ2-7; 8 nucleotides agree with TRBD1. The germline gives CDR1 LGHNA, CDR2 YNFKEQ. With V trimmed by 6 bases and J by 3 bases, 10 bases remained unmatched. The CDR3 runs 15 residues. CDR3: CASRDDRGEYYEQYF. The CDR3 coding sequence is TGTGCCAGCAGAGACGACAGGGGAGAGTACTACGAGCAGTACTTC.